The rows below give T cell receptor beta chains drawn from one sample of a study of blood T cell repertoires in COVID-19. Clones were sequenced by immunoSEQ multiplex PCR, and TCRdb holds only the in-frame ones, with some missing. The sample contains nearly 350,000 clones, 65% to 85% of which appear only once. Sequencing was done on a sample of peripheral blood. These receptors all come from a man under 40 with active or convalescent COVID-19. The CDR3 runs from the conserved cysteine through the conserved F or W. D genes are given only for firm matches. The listing skips clone size in some rows; elsewhere it reads once, few, many or a size class.

d_gene,v_gene,abundance,j_gene,CDR3aa,CDR3nt
TRBD2,TRBV30,NA,TRBJ2-7,CAWSITLAGVTAQYF,TGTGCCTGGAGTATCACATTAGCGGGGGTAACCGCGCAGTACTTC
NA,TRBV7-7,NA,TRBJ1-2,CASSLPGGGNYGYTF,TGTGCCAGCAGCTTACCCGGGGGGGGTAACTATGGCTACACCTTC
NA,TRBV25-1,NA,TRBJ1-3,CASSEYGGTGNTIYF,TGTGCCAGCAGTGAATACGGGGGTACTGGAAACACCATATATTTT
NA,TRBV6-2/TRBV6-3,NA,TRBJ2-1,CASSPYNEQFF,TGTGCCAGCAGTCCATACAATGAGCAGTTCTTC
TRBD1,TRBV6-5,NA,TRBJ1-2,CASSRDRGSGYTF,TGTGCCAGCAGTCGGGACAGGGGAAGCGGCTACACCTTC
TRBD1,TRBV7-2,once,TRBJ1-2,CASSLEQGYYGYTF,TGTGCCAGCAGCTTAGAACAGGGGTACTATGGCTACACCTTC
TRBD1,TRBV19,NA,TRBJ1-3,CASSMDRGNTIYF,TGTGCCAGTAGTATGGACAGGGGAAACACCATATATTTT
NA,TRBV29-1,NA,TRBJ2-3,CSVEKGGWDTSTDTQYF,TGCAGCGTTGAAAAAGGGGGTTGGGACACTAGCACAGATACGCAGTATTTT
TRBD1,TRBV28,NA,TRBJ2-7,CASSLSQGQGSYEQYF,TGTGCCAGCAGTCTGAGCCAGGGACAGGGCTCCTACGAGCAGTACTTC
NA,TRBV27,NA,TRBJ1-4,CASSLYGGRSLDEKLFF,TGTGCCAGCAGTTTATACGGCGGGAGGTCCCTGGATGAAAAACTGTTTTTT
NA,TRBV7-8,NA,TRBJ2-2,CASSPTAGGELFF,TGTGCCAGCAGCCCAACGGCAGGGGGGGAGCTGTTTTTT
TRBD1,TRBV24-1,NA,TRBJ2-1,CATTNRDRPNNEQFF,TGTGCCACCACAAACCGGGACAGGCCTAACAATGAGCAGTTCTTC
NA,TRBV5-6,NA,TRBJ1-2,CASSPTGSHYGYTF,TGTGCCAGCAGCCCGACAGGTTCGCACTATGGCTACACCTTC
NA,TRBV6-5,NA,TRBJ2-3,CATRTGRADTQYF,TGTGCCACACGGACAGGGAGGGCAGATACGCAGTATTTT
TRBD2,TRBV5-6,once,TRBJ2-1,CASSRTSGGRNEQFF,TGTGCCAGCAGCAGGACTAGCGGGGGGCGTAATGAGCAGTTCTTC
NA,TRBV6-5,NA,TRBJ1-2,CASAQRAALEGYTF,TGTGCCAGCGCCCAGCGGGCTGCCCTGGAAGGCTACACCTTC
TRBD1,TRBV6-5,NA,TRBJ2-7,CASSYRTGVYEQYF,TGTGCCAGCAGTTACCGGACAGGGGTCTACGAGCAGTACTTC
NA,TRBV10-3,NA,TRBJ1-2,CAISESAAGGYTF,TGTGCCATCAGTGAGTCGGCGGCCGGAGGCTACACCTTC
TRBD2,TRBV7-2,NA,TRBJ2-1,CASSLDGGGGPNEQFF,TGTGCCAGCAGCTTAGATGGGGGGGGAGGGCCAAATGAGCAGTTCTTC
NA,TRBV9,NA,TRBJ1-1,CASSTTGANTEAFF,TGTGCCAGCAGCACGACAGGAGCGAACACTGAAGCTTTCTTT
NA,TRBV2,few,TRBJ2-7,CASKGSPTGEQYF,TGTGCCAGCAAGGGCAGCCCCACGGGGGAGCAGTACTTC
TRBD1,TRBV5-1,NA,TRBJ1-6,CASSWDRNSPLHF,TGCGCCAGCAGTTGGGACAGGAATTCACCCCTCCACTTT
NA,TRBV4-3,NA,TRBJ1-1,CASSQDSLQGPLKAFF,TGCGCCAGCAGCCAAGATAGTCTACAGGGTCCCCTGAAAGCTTTCTTT
NA,TRBV4-3,NA,TRBJ1-4,CASSPSRLTNEKLFF,TGCGCCAGCAGCCCAAGCCGGTTAACTAATGAAAAACTGTTTTTT
NA,TRBV19,few,TRBJ1-4,CASMKRGGAHVKKLFF,TGTGCCAGTATGAAAAGAGGGGGGGCGCACGTGAAAAAACTGTTTTTT
NA,TRBV28,NA,TRBJ2-1,CASSLWGGPSYNEQFF,TGTGCCAGCAGTTTATGGGGCGGGCCTTCCTACAATGAGCAGTTCTTC
NA,TRBV19,NA,TRBJ2-1,CASSIRGRPGDNEQFF,TGTGCCAGTAGTATAAGGGGTCGGCCCGGTGACAATGAGCAGTTCTTC
TRBD1,TRBV6-4,NA,TRBJ2-3,CASSDVGGADTQYF,TGTGCCAGCAGTGACGTAGGGGGCGCCGATACGCAGTATTTT
TRBD1,TRBV18,NA,TRBJ2-3,CASSPRDRGSDTQYF,TGTGCCAGCTCACCACGAGACAGGGGATCCGATACGCAGTATTTT
TRBD1,TRBV5-1,NA,TRBJ1-2,CASSLAQGDGYTF,TGCGCCAGCAGCTTGGCCCAGGGGGATGGCTACACCTTC
NA,TRBV24-1,few,TRBJ1-5,CATSDKDNLGNQPQHF,TGTGCCACCAGTGACAAGGACAACTTGGGCAATCAGCCCCAGCATTTT
NA,TRBV7-2,NA,TRBJ2-7,CASSLVWQYEQYF,TGTGCCAGCAGCTTAGTATGGCAGTACGAGCAGTACTTC
NA,TRBV27,NA,TRBJ2-4,CASSSRADIQYF,TGTGCCAGCAGTTCGAGGGCGGACATTCAGTACTTC
TRBD1,TRBV2,NA,TRBJ1-1,CASRRTGENTEAFF,TGTGCCAGCAGGCGGACAGGGGAGAACACTGAAGCTTTCTTT
NA,TRBV18,NA,TRBJ1-3,CASSPLEPKGGSGNTIYF,TGTGCCAGCTCACCACTTGAGCCGAAGGGGGGGTCTGGAAACACCATATATTTT
NA,TRBV19,NA,TRBJ2-2,CASNPQHSYTGELFF,TGTGCCAGTAATCCCCAACATTCGTACACCGGGGAGCTGTTTTTT
TRBD2,TRBV5-4,NA,TRBJ2-5,CASSLTLAGRETQYF,TGTGCCAGCAGCTTAACACTAGCGGGGAGAGAGACCCAGTACTTC
NA,TRBV5-6,NA,TRBJ2-2,CASSSGLTLTGELFF,TGTGCCAGCAGCTCCGGGTTGACCTTGACCGGGGAGCTGTTTTTT
NA,TRBV19,NA,TRBJ1-5,CASSIVSYNQPQHF,TGTGCCAGTAGTATAGTGTCTTACAATCAGCCCCAGCATTTT
NA,TRBV19,NA,TRBJ2-7,CASSNRGGVSYEQYF,TGTGCCAGTAGTAATAGGGGCGGGGTCTCCTACGAGCAGTACTTC
NA,TRBV25-1,NA,TRBJ2-7,CASSEGRGEQYF,TGTGCCAGCAGTGAAGGCAGAGGCGAGCAGTACTTC
NA,TRBV10-1,once,TRBJ2-7,CATHRVSYEQYF,TGCGCCACCCATCGGGTCTCCTACGAGCAGTACTTC
NA,TRBV7-9,NA,TRBJ2-7,CASSLGLSYEQYF,TGTGCCAGCAGCTTGGGCCTCTCCTACGAGCAGTACTTC
NA,TRBV18,NA,TRBJ1-4,CASSPGWRANEKLFF,TGTGCCAGCTCACCGGGCTGGCGGGCTAATGAAAAACTGTTTTTT
NA,TRBV18,few,TRBJ2-7,CASSPRAEGTHEQYF,TGTGCCAGCTCACCCCGGGCCGAGGGTACCCACGAGCAGTACTTC
TRBD2,TRBV7-7,NA,TRBJ2-2,CASSTRTSGDGELFF,TGTGCCAGCAGCACCCGGACTAGCGGGGACGGGGAGCTGTTTTTT
TRBD1,TRBV5-1,NA,TRBJ2-2,CASSLRRGRNTGELFF,TGCGCCAGCAGCCTCCGCAGGGGGCGGAACACCGGGGAGCTGTTTTTT
NA,TRBV5-6,NA,TRBJ2-2,CASSLAGGLDGELFF,TGTGCCAGCAGCTTGGCCGGGGGGCTCGACGGGGAGCTGTTTTTT